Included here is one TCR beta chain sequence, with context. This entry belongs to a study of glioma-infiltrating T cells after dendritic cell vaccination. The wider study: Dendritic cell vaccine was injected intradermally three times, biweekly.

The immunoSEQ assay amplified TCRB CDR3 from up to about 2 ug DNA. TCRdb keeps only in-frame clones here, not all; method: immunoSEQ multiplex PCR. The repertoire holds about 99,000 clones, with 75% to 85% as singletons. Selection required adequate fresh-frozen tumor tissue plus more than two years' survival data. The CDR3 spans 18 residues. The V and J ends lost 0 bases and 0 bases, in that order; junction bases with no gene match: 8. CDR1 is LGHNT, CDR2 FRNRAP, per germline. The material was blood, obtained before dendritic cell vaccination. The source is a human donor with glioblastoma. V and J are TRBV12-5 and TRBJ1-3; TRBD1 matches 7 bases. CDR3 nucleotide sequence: TGTGCTAGTGGTTTGGTACTAGGACAGGCAATCTCTGGAAACACCATATATTTT. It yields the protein CASGLVLGQAISGNTIYF.